The next 15 T cell receptor beta chains were all read from a single sample in a study of immune evolution from preneoplasia to lung adenocarcinoma. TCRdb's table, derived via immunoSEQ multiplex PCR, lists solely in-frame clones and lacks some. The data contain about 5,500 clones, over 65% of them singletons. Sequencing used FFPE adjacent normal lung tissue. These receptors originate from a person aged 70 to 85 with lung adenocarcinoma.

Here the CDR3 reads CASSRGTGKSYEQYF. The CDR3 DNA reads as TGTGCCAGCAGCCGCGGGACAGGGAAGTCCTACGAGCAGTACTTC. The V call is TRBV11-1, the J call TRBJ2-7; 9 bases map to TRBD1. V lost 5 bases to trimming and J lost 1 base; unmatched junction nucleotides: 6. CDR1 is SGHAT and CDR2 is FQDESV in the germline V gene (reference sequence). The CDR3 runs 15 residues.

The chain is built from TRBV5-1 and TRBJ2-5; TRBD2 matches at 10 bases. V lost 9 bases, J lost 2 bases, and 19 bases stayed unmatched. Per the germline V gene, CDR1 is SGHRS and CDR2 is YFSETQ. CDR3 size: 18 residues. As DNA, the CDR3 is TGCGCCAAGACAGAAAGGCGGCTAGCGGGGGCCTTTCAAGAGACCCAGTACTTC. Translated: CAKTERRLAGAFQETQYF.

CDR3 in amino acids: CASSLRAGGPYEQYF. In nucleotides, the CDR3 is TGTGCCAGCAGCTTGCGAGCGGGAGGGCCCTACGAGCAGTACTTC. This chain links TRBV5-6 with TRBJ2-7; 10 positions match TRBD2. The CDR3 totals 15 residues. Germline CDR1 SGHDT, CDR2 YYEEEE. Germline trimming cut 1 base from V and 2 bases from J; bases unmatched to any gene: 3.

V is TRBV5-1 and J is TRBJ2-1, with TRBD1 as a possible D gene (6 bases). Germline values: CDR1 SGHRS, CDR2 YFSETQ. Trimming removed 0 bases from V and 7 bases from J, with 11 bases in between. The CDR3 sequence is 14 residues long. The CDR3 region is CASSLAQGFNEQFF. The CDR3 DNA sequence: TGCGCCAGCAGCTTGGCACAGGGCTTTAATGAGCAGTTCTTC.

The J gene is TRBJ2-1, the V gene TRBV10-3; D may be TRBD1 (5 bases). Looked up from germline, CDR1 is ENHRY and CDR2 is SYGVKD. V lost 3 bases to trimming and J lost 8 bases, with 8 bases between them. The CDR3 sequence is 12 residues long. This CDR3 is CAISEVGHEQFF. The CDR3 coding sequence is TGTGCCATCAGTGAAGTGGGGCATGAGCAGTTCTTC.

This sequence joins TRBV7-6 and TRBJ2-2; TRBD2 is a possible D gene (5 bases). The germline V gene encodes CDR1 SGHVS and CDR2 FNYEAQ. There are 13 residues in the CDR3. Trimming took off 5 bases at V and 10 bases at J, with 14 bases between the two ends. CDR3 residues: CASSPRTGEELFF. For the CDR3, the DNA is TGTGCCAGCAGCCCCAGGACTGGGGAGGAGCTGTTTTTT.

This chain uses TRBV11-2 with TRBJ2-7; D call uncertain. This CDR3 region has 13 residues. Per the germline V gene, CDR1 is SGHAT and CDR2 is FQNNGV. V was cut by 5 bases and J by 6 bases, with 14 bases left in between. The CDR3 spells CASSPMAEVEQYF. CDR3 coding DNA: TGTGCCAGCAGCCCAATGGCCGAGGTCGAGCAGTACTTC.

This chain connects TRBV7-9 to TRBJ2-7; D is perhaps TRBD2 (7 bases). There are 14 residues in the CDR3. The ends were cut back, 6 bases at V and 2 bases at J, with 14 bases in the middle. Germline assignment: CDR1 SEHNR and CDR2 FQNEAQ (reference sequence). CDR3 sequence: CASSMGGPAYEQYF. CDR3 coding DNA: TGTGCCAGCAGTATGGGGGGGCCTGCCTACGAGCAGTACTTC.

J is TRBJ2-7 and V is TRBV7-9, with 9 bases lining up with TRBD2. The CDR3 sequence is 15 residues long. Per germline, CDR1 SEHNR and CDR2 FQNEAQ (reference sequence). The junction had 6 bases not matched to a gene; V was cut back by 0 bases and J by 6 bases. DNA for the CDR3: TGTGCCAGCAGCTTAGCGCAAAGCGGGGGGCTCGAGCAGTACTTC. Amino acid sequence: CASSLAQSGGLEQYF.

This chain joins TRBV5-1 and TRBJ2-7; D is perhaps TRBD1 (5 bases). Per the germline V gene, CDR1 is SGHRS and CDR2 is YFSETQ. CDR3 length: 15 amino acids. The V end was cut by 4 bases, the J end by 6 bases, with 20 bases between. DNA of the CDR3: TGCGCCAGCAGCCCGACCGACAGCCCCAACGCCGAGCAGTACTTC. It yields the protein CASSPTDSPNAEQYF.

This chain uses TRBV4-2 with TRBJ1-6; no clear D gene. Trimming shortened V by 0 bases and J by 7 bases, and 7 bases separated the two germline ends. The CDR3 is made up of 14 amino acids. CDR1 and CDR2 (germline): LGHNA, YNFKEQ. The CDR3 loop reads CASSQDTENSPLHF. The CDR3 bases are TGTGCCAGCAGCCAAGATACCGAAAATTCACCCCTCCACTTT.

This clone was counted a single time. This chain joins TRBV2 and TRBJ2-1; 10 nucleotides agree with TRBD1. Germline values: CDR1 SNHLY, CDR2 FYNNEI. The CDR3 loop spans 15 amino acids. V shed 1 base, J shed 9 bases, and the junction held 6 bases outside the gene matches. CDR3: CASSEGQGALGEQFF. As DNA, the CDR3 is TGTGCCAGCAGTGAAGGACAGGGGGCGTTGGGTGAGCAGTTCTTC.

The chain couples TRBV6-6 to TRBJ2-3; 7 nucleotides line up with TRBD1. This CDR3 is 16 amino acids long. CDR1 and CDR2 (germline): MNHNY, SVGAGI (reference sequence). The J segment lost 0 bases and the V segment lost 4 bases, leaving 7 bases of the junction unmatched. CDR3 sequence reads: CASSSGQWGSTDTQYF. The CDR3 bases are TGTGCCAGCAGTTCGGGACAGTGGGGTAGCACAGATACGCAGTATTTT.

The chain joins TRBV7-9 to TRBJ1-3; D is unclear. Germline CDR1 is SEHNR and CDR2 is FQNEAQ (reference sequence). V was cut by 8 bases and J by 0 bases, with 11 bases left in between. This CDR3 has 14 residues. DNA for the CDR3: TGTGCCAGCGGGCGAGTAGGCTCTGGAAACACCATATATTTT. It codes for CASGRVGSGNTIYF.

V gene TRBV30 combines with J gene TRBJ2-7; D might be TRBD1 (7 bases). The CDR3 is 12 residues long. Germline V gene data show CDR1 as GTSNPN and CDR2 as SVGIG (reference sequence). Trimming took off 5 bases at V and 6 bases at J, with 14 bases between the two ends. The CDR3 region is CAWGGGRGEQYF. The CDR3 coding sequence is TGTGCCTGGGGAGGGGGCCGGGGCGAGCAGTACTTC.